This section outlines one TCR beta chain sequence together with its context. No antigen is known for it. This record belongs to a study of OX40 agonist ivuxolimab in advanced cancers. Study context: Those enrolled were about 80% male, with a mean age of approximately 60 years and ages from roughly 23 to 80. Partial responses, seen in three patients, involved one hepatocellular carcinoma and two cutaneous melanomas.

Points from the study as a whole: There were also nonresponders showing low normalized T-cell clonal expansion. In general, CD8+ T cells held more expanded clones than CD4+ did, on average.

The V gene's germline CDR1 is LNHNV and CDR2 YYDKDF (reference sequence). There are 16 residues in the CDR3. Trimming cost V 3 bases and J 4 bases; bases outside gene matches: 6. Clones were sequenced by immunoSEQ multiplex PCR, and TCRdb holds only the in-frame ones, with some missing. The sample includes 100,000 to 150,000 clones, about nine tenths of them seen just once. The specimen was CD4+ or CD8+ T cells sorted from blood, collected in a trial of the OX40 agonist ivuxolimab. V usage is TRBV15 and J usage is TRBJ2-5; 12 bases line up with TRBD1. The TCR was taken from an adult with an advanced solid tumor such as melanoma, head and neck, liver or kidney cancer. CDR3 in DNA: TGTGCCACCAGCAGGGGACAGGGGGCGAGAGGAGAGACCCAGTACTTC. It specifies CATSRGQGARGETQYF.